The 27 T cell receptor beta chains below all came from one sample that was sequenced in a study of T cells in Graves' hyperthyroidism and ophthalmopathy (dated by TCRdb to the late 2010s). Libraries were made using multiplex PCR. Sequenced using an Illumina HiSeq 2000. Amplification of TCR beta CDR3 regions was carried out from RNA transcripts. The first round of RT-PCR for the TCR CDR3 was performed with the HTBI primer set and the Qiagen OneStep RT-PCR kit. TCRdb handled the public reads itself, with Q25 trimming in fastp and clone calling in MiXCR, and kept productive beta chains. Rows with one shared CDR3 protein collapse into an entry with the most common genes and DNA. The sample table contains approximately 420,000 distinct CDR3 sequences; only one count was recorded for about 16% of them. The ten largest clones take up less than 35% of the sample. Sequencing was done on a sample of blood. The source of these receptors is a woman between 25 and 40 years old with Graves' hyperthyroidism.

This clonotype was observed a few times. This chain connects TRBV10-3 to TRBJ2-4; possible D gene TRBD2, 5 bases. The V gene lost 3 bases and the J gene lost 0 bases, with 24 bases spanning the gap. CDR1 ENHRY and CDR2 SYGVKD come from the germline V gene. The CDR3 totals 20 residues. CDR3 sequence (DNA): TGTGCCATCAGTGATATTCCGGGGAGCGGTGCTACCCTAGCCAAAAACATTCAGTACTTC. Translation: CAISDIPGSGATLAKNIQYF.

This clonotype occurred many times. The chain carries TRBV20-1 and TRBJ2-7; D is perhaps TRBD1 (5 bases). The germline V gene encodes CDR1 DFQATT and CDR2 SNEGSKA (reference sequence). V lost 2 bases to trimming and J lost 4 bases, with 9 bases between them. The CDR3 covers 12 residues. The CDR3 region has the DNA TGCAGTGCTAGAAGGACAACATACGAGCAGTACTTC. Protein sequence: CSARRTTYEQYF.

This clonotype occurred a few times. The gene calls are TRBV12-3 or TRBV12-4 and TRBJ1-3; 7 positions agree with TRBD1. After removal of 5 bases from V and 5 bases from J, the junction contained 9 bases not matched to a gene. The CDR3 length is 15 residues. As DNA, the CDR3 is TGTGCCAGCAGTGCGACAGGGTCGGGGCGAAACACCATATATTTT. It yields the protein CASSATGSGRNTIYF.

In this sample, this clonotype turned up many times. The chain couples TRBV12-3 or TRBV12-4 to TRBJ2-7; 10 nucleotides line up with TRBD2. The V gene end was trimmed by 6 bases and the J gene end by 7 bases; junction bases not matched to a gene: 9. This CDR3 has 14 residues. CDR3 protein: CASRAPGLASEQYF. For the CDR3, the DNA is TGTGCCAGCAGAGCACCGGGACTAGCGAGTGAGCAGTACTTC.

This clonotype was detected ten times or more. V and J are TRBV3-1 and TRBJ2-1; TRBD2 agrees at 9 bases. V lost 5 bases to trimming and J lost 7 bases; unmatched junction nucleotides: 9. Per the germline V gene, CDR1 is LGHDT and CDR2 is YNNKEL (reference sequence). The CDR3 runs to 15 residues. The chain's CDR3 is CASSAALAGMNEQFF. DNA of the CDR3: TGTGCCAGCAGCGCTGCCCTAGCGGGAATGAATGAGCAGTTCTTC.

In nucleotides, the CDR3 is TGTGCCAGCAGTGAGGCACAGGGAGTCTCTGGAAACACCATATATTTT. Protein sequence: CASSEAQGVSGNTIYF. The rearrangement joins TRBV6-1 to TRBJ1-3, with D perhaps matching TRBD1 (6 bases). Germline loops: CDR1 MNHNS, CDR2 SASEGT. The CDR3 consists of 16 residues. V lost 3 bases, J lost 0 bases, and 12 bases lay in between.

This clonotype was recorded many times. This sequence joins TRBV29-1 and TRBJ1-5, with TRBD1 matching over 7 bases. The V and J ends lost 6 bases and 5 bases, in that order; junction bases with no gene match: 7. The CDR3 loop spans 13 amino acids. Germline CDR1 is SQVTM and CDR2 is ANQGSEA. The CDR3 sequence is CSVRQGGDQPQHF. CDR3 nucleotides: TGCAGCGTCAGACAGGGTGGGGATCAGCCCCAGCATTTT.

In this sample, this clonotype turned up many times. The V call is TRBV28, the J call TRBJ2-2; TRBD2 matches 13 bases. V lost 8 bases, J lost 5 bases, and 5 bases stayed unmatched. The length of the CDR3 is 15 residues. Looked up from germline, CDR1 is MDHEN and CDR2 is SYDVKM. In DNA, the CDR3 is TGTGCCAGCGAAATACTAGCGGGAGGGACCGGGGAGCTGTTTTTT. Translating gives CASEILAGGTGELFF.

This clonotype was counted ten times or more. The chain combines TRBV18 with TRBJ2-7; D might be TRBD1 (6 bases). The V gene's germline CDR1 is KGHSH and CDR2 LQKENI. The length of the CDR3 is 14 residues. Deletions cut 3 bases from V and 0 bases from J, with 9 bases between. The CDR3 nucleotides read TGTGCCAGCTCACCCGGGACATACTCCTACGAGCAGTACTTC. Protein sequence: CASSPGTYSYEQYF.

In its sample, this clonotype was seen many times. The chain combines TRBV5-1 with TRBJ2-7; D possibly corresponds to TRBD1 (5 bases). Per germline, CDR1 SGHRS and CDR2 YFSETQ. There are 15 residues in the CDR3. Between the trimmed V and J ends, which lost 0 bases and 2 bases, there was a span of 12 bases. CDR3 sequence reads: CASSLELGPPYEQYF. CDR3 sequence (DNA): TGCGCCAGCAGCTTGGAATTGGGGCCACCCTACGAGCAGTACTTC. The variable domain in full, completed from reference TRBV5-1 and TRBJ2-7, reads KAGVTQTPRYLIKTRGQQVTLSCSPISGHRSVSWYQQTPGQGLQFLFEYFSETQRNKGNFPGRFSGRQFSNSRSEMNVSTLELGDSALYLCASSLELGPPYEQYFGPGTRLTVT.

About this clonotype: One end of the junction fails to match germline, which may point to a read error. The chain links TRBV7-2 to TRBJ2-5; 9 bases agree with TRBD2. CDR1 is SGHTA and CDR2 is FQGNSA in the germline V gene. The CDR3 has 17 amino acids. In DNA form, the CDR3 reads TGTGCCAACAGCTTAGATTGGTTAGCGGGGGTCCAAGAGACCCAGTACTTC. Its protein is CANSLDWLAGVQETQYF.

On this clonotype itself: This may stem from a read error, because a much larger clone lies one nucleotide away. The V call is TRBV2, the J call TRBJ2-7; 7 bases match TRBD2. This CDR3 is 14 amino acids long. The trim removed 0 bases at V and 12 bases at J, leaving 11 bases unmatched. Germline CDR1 is SNHLY and CDR2 is FYNNEI. CDR3 bases: TGTGCCAGCAGTGAAGCTGGAGCGGGATGTGGGCCGTACTTC. The encoded protein is CASSEAGAGCGPYF.

The sample holds many counts of this clonotype. The rearrangement joins TRBV6-1 to TRBJ1-2; weak D call: TRBD1 (6 bases). Germline CDR1 and CDR2: MNHNS and SASEGT. There are 15 residues in the CDR3. Trimming took off 3 bases at V and 3 bases at J, with 14 bases between the two ends. The CDR3 is CASSDRSRGDYGYTF. The CDR3 DNA reads TGTGCCAGCAGTGATCGGTCCAGGGGTGACTATGGCTACACCTTC.

This clonotype was counted at least ten times. The V and J genes are TRBV6-1 and TRBJ1-1; D might be TRBD1 (5 bases). The V gene's germline CDR1 is MNHNS and CDR2 SASEGT. This CDR3 is built from 13 residues. V was trimmed by 8 bases and J by 1 base, leaving 11 bases between them. The CDR3 DNA reads as TGTGCCAGCCGAGCTACAGGGAACACTGAAGCTTTCTTT. As protein: CASRATGNTEAFF.

This clonotype has a count of ten or more. This chain uses TRBV6-1 with TRBJ2-3; 9 positions agree with TRBD2. CDR3 length equals 16 residues. Germline CDR1 and CDR2: MNHNS and SASEGT. The V segment lost 4 bases and the J segment 0 bases; nucleotides outside the gene matches: 5. CDR3 in amino acids: CASSGPSGTSTDTQYF. CDR3 coding DNA: TGTGCCAGCAGTGGACCTAGCGGGACTAGCACAGATACGCAGTATTTT.

This clonotype showed up many times. J is TRBJ2-7 and V is TRBV11-2; the match to TRBD1 covers 11 bases. The V segment lost 7 bases and the J segment 4 bases; nucleotides outside the gene matches: 6. The germline CDR1 and CDR2 sequences are SGHAT and FQNNGV. The CDR3 runs to 14 residues. The CDR3: CASIPDRGRYEQYF. The CDR3 DNA is TGTGCCAGCATCCCGGACAGGGGGCGGTACGAGCAGTACTTC.

This clonotype was seen at least ten times. CDR3 sequence: CSASDVLNTEAFF. Here the CDR3 DNA reads TGCAGTGCTAGTGATGTACTGAACACTGAAGCTTTCTTT. This chain links TRBV20-1 with TRBJ1-1; D remains ambiguous. Trimming removed 3 bases from V and 0 bases from J, with 8 bases in between. CDR3 length: 13 residues. Germline V gene lookup returns CDR1 DFQATT and CDR2 SNEGSKA (reference sequence).

This clonotype was counted between two and nine times. The chain combines TRBV24-1 with TRBJ2-1; no clear D gene. The CDR3 loop spans 11 amino acids. Deletions cut 5 bases from V and 7 bases from J, with 5 bases between. Germline loops: CDR1 KGHDR, CDR2 SFDVKD. Here the CDR3 DNA reads TGTGCCACCAGTGTAAGGAATGAGCAGTTCTTC. Translation: CATSVRNEQFF.

There are many counts of this clonotype. The V call is TRBV10-3, the J call TRBJ2-7; the D is unclear. V gave up 0 bases and J gave up 0 bases, with 12 bases separating them. Germline-derived CDR1 and CDR2 are ENHRY and SYGVKD. CDR3 length: 16 residues. The CDR3 DNA reads as TGTGCCATCAGTGAGTCTCCCTCATCATACTCCTACGAGCAGTACTTC. It codes for CAISESPSSYSYEQYF.

Many counts were recorded for this clonotype. This chain joins TRBV20-1 and TRBJ1-1; a weak D match, TRBD1 (5 bases). This CDR3 is built from 14 residues. The V and J ends lost 1 base and 1 base respectively, with 10 bases between them. Germline values: CDR1 DFQATT, CDR2 SNEGSKA (reference sequence). This CDR3 is CSARAGTENTEAFF. DNA for the CDR3: TGCAGTGCTAGAGCCGGGACGGAGAACACTGAAGCTTTCTTT.

This clonotype was recorded a few times. V gene TRBV12-3 or TRBV12-4 combines with J gene TRBJ2-1; D is ambiguous. V was shortened by 7 bases and J by 9 bases, with 22 bases between the two germline ends. This CDR3 spans 15 amino acids. The CDR3 nucleotides read TGTGCCAGCAACTTAGGGTTCGGTAGTTCAGGTGAGCAGTTCTTC. Amino acid sequence: CASNLGFGSSGEQFF.

There are many counts of this clonotype. V and J are TRBV20-1 and TRBJ1-2, with a weak D call TRBD1 (5 bases). From germline, CDR1 is DFQATT and CDR2 SNEGSKA (reference sequence). Trimming removed 4 bases from V and 0 bases from J, with 15 bases in between. The CDR3 covers 15 residues. CDR3 nucleotide sequence: TGCAGTGCTACCGCCGGGACGGCAACTAACTATGGCTACACCTTC. Translation: CSATAGTATNYGYTF.

The CDR3, as DNA: TGCGCCAGCATCGGGGGTGAGCAGTTCTTC. As protein: CASIGGEQFF. The chain carries TRBV10-2 and TRBJ2-1, with a possible D match to TRBD2 (6 bases). CDR1 is WSHSY and CDR2 is SAAADI in the germline V gene. The V end lost 7 bases, the J end lost 9 bases, and 7 bases lay between the germline ends. The CDR3 loop spans 10 amino acids.

This clonotype was observed many times. V gene TRBV28 combines with J gene TRBJ2-3; D is unresolved. CDR1 is MDHEN and CDR2 is SYDVKM in the germline V gene. Trimming removed 2 bases from V and 5 bases from J, with 11 bases in between. The CDR3 is 14 residues long. Here the CDR3 reads CASSLGSLGDTQYF. The CDR3 DNA reads TGTGCCAGCAGTTTAGGTAGCTTAGGAGATACGCAGTATTTT. Looking up the rest from reference TRBV28 and TRBJ2-3 gives the full variable domain: DVKVTQSSRYLVKRTGEKVFLECVQDMDHENMFWYRQDPGLGLRLIYFSYDVKMKEKGDIPEGYSVSREKKERFSLILESASTNQTSMYLCASSLGSLGDTQYFGPGTRLTVL.

Points on this clonotype: Germline is not matched at one junction end, which may reflect a read error. The chain joins TRBV13 to TRBJ2-7; TRBD1 matches 7 bases. CDR1 and CDR2 from the germline V gene are PRHDT and FYEKMQ (reference sequence). CDR3 length: 15 amino acids. CDR3 protein: CANSPDRLSSYEQYF. The CDR3 DNA is TGTGCCAACAGCCCGGACAGGCTAAGCTCCTACGAGCAGTACTTC.

V gene TRBV29-1 combines with J gene TRBJ2-7; D unresolved. Per the germline V gene, CDR1 is SQVTM and CDR2 is ANQGSEA. This CDR3 has 12 amino acids. The V end was cut by 4 bases, the J end by 0 bases, with 7 bases between. The CDR3, as DNA: TGCAGCGTTGGGTCCAGCTCCTACGAGCAGTACTTC. Its translation: CSVGSSSYEQYF.

This clonotype was seen repeatedly, ten times or more. The J gene is TRBJ1-1, the V gene TRBV2; D unresolved. The CDR3 length is 11 residues. Germline CDR1 and CDR2: SNHLY and FYNNEI. V gave up 6 bases and J gave up 11 bases, with 13 bases separating them. The CDR3 sequence is CASRALSSAFF. The DNA of the CDR3 is TGTGCCAGCAGAGCTTTGAGCTCGGCTTTCTTT.